This TCR beta chain was obtained from a study of blood T cell repertoires in COVID-19. Looking at the study overall: Donors in the United States, Italy and Spain gave samples during acute or convalescent COVID-19.

Germline CDR1 SQVTM, CDR2 ANQGSEA. Unmatched junction bases numbered 26, after V lost 7 bases and J lost 2 bases. CDR3 size: 21 residues. Assay used: immunoSEQ multiplex PCR; TCRdb lists only in-frame clones, some missing. The sample has 150,000 to 200,000 clones; around 82% are singletons. The table lists this clone with a few counts. In terms of age and location, participants ranged from about 18 to 95 years and lived in about 25 US areas. The receptor was isolated from a man in his forties who had recovered from COVID-19. The chain is built from TRBV29-1 and TRBJ2-3, with 11 nucleotides matching TRBD2. Sequenced material: PBMCs or T cells enriched from blood (not recorded which). CDR3 sequence reads: CSGFGETASGGPRYYTDTQYF. As DNA, the CDR3 is TGCAGCGGTTTCGGGGAGACTGCTAGCGGGGGGCCTCGGTACTACACAGATACGCAGTATTTT.